This T cell receptor (beta chain) was captured in a study of regulatory T cells in long-lasting Graves disease. Regarding time point: persistent/refractory GD, antithyroid drugs over 5 years with positive TRAb. The TCR library was prepared using RNA isolated from PBMCs. Regarding the study as a whole: Exclusively peripheral blood, rather than thyroid tissue, was studied.

CDR3 length: 15 residues. Germline CDR1 is LNHDA and CDR2 is SQIVND (reference sequence). The V segment lost 4 bases and the J segment 3 bases; nucleotides outside the gene matches: 4. Both iRepertoire HTBI primers and Arm-PCR of CDR3 regions were used to build the TCR beta libraries. TCRdb passed the multiplex PCR reads through MiXCR, listing each CDR3 protein once. Of some 430,000 distinct CDR3 sequences detected, roughly 21% appear once; the ten largest clones hold around 7%. This clonotype was seen a few times. Its specificity is not known. V usage is TRBV19 and J usage is TRBJ2-7; 12 bases fit TRBD2. The clonotype was recovered from a female donor with Graves disease. The sample here was peripheral blood mononuclear cells (PBMCs), taken when the disease was refractory, from a patient treated with antithyroid drugs. The CDR3: CASSTAGLAGYEQYF. The CDR3 DNA follows: TGTGCCAGTAGTACCGCGGGACTAGCGGGCTACGAGCAGTACTTC.